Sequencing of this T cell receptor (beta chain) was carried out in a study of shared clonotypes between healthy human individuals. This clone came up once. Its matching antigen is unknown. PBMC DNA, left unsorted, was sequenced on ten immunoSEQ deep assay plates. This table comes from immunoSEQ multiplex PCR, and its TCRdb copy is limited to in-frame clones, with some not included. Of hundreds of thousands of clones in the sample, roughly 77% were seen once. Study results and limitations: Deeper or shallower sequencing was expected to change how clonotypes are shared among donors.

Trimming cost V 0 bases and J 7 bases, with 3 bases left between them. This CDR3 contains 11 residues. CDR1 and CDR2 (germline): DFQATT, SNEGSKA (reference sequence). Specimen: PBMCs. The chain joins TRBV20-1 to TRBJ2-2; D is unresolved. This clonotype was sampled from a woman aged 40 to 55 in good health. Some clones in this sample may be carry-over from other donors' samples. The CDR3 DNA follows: TGCAGTGCTAGAGAGGGCGGGGAGCTGTTTTTT. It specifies CSAREGGELFF.